This TCR beta chain was profiled in a study of CD8 T cells in ankylosing spondylitis. The sample holds many counts of this clonotype. The V and J ends lost 3 bases and 4 bases, in that order; junction bases with no gene match: 5. The germline gives CDR1 KGHDR, CDR2 SFDVKD. The CDR3 loop spans 16 amino acids. TCRdb processed the 5' RACE reads anew with MiXCR; each CDR3 protein has one entry. The sample has around 150,000 distinct CDR3 sequences, approximately 7.3% seen once. Sequencing was carried out using blood, either unsorted or a sorted T cell fraction (not recorded which). This sequence was found in a female donor with ankylosing spondylitis or in good health (not recorded which). The V and J genes are TRBV24-1 and TRBJ2-1, with TRBD2 matching over 10 bases. DNA of the CDR3: TGTGCCACCAGTGATGGGACTAGCGCACGTTACAATGAGCAGTTCTTC. Amino acids: CATSDGTSARYNEQFF.